This is a list of T cell receptor beta chains from one sample in a study of T cells in localized non-small cell lung cancer. This table comes from immunoSEQ multiplex PCR, and its TCRdb copy is limited to in-frame clones, with some not included. The data hold tens of thousands of clones, with 78% observed a single time. The sequencing here drew on peripheral blood, taken before any cancer treatment. These receptors all come from a male donor aged 60 or over with stage II squamous cell lung carcinoma. The CDR3 runs from the conserved cysteine through the conserved F or W. D genes are given only for firm matches. Size is omitted from some rows. Given values are once, few, many or a class for expanded clones.

v_call	j_call	d_call	clone_size	cdr3_aa	cdr3_nt
TRBV7-9	TRBJ1-2	-	-	CASSPEGLGGYTF	TGTGCCAGCAGCCCTGAAGGACTCGGCGGCTACACCTTC
TRBV29-1	TRBJ2-5	-	-	CSVERSAETQYF	TGCAGCGTTGAAAGGAGCGCCGAGACCCAGTACTTC
TRBV6-5	TRBJ1-2	-	-	CASRIRDGYTF	TGTGCCAGCAGGATCCGGGATGGCTACACCTTC
TRBV7-9	TRBJ2-3	-	-	CASSLAGGDTQYF	TGTGCCAGCAGCTTAGCTGGGGGAGATACGCAGTATTTT
TRBV18	TRBJ1-4	TRBD1	-	CASSPGQGANEKLFF	TGTGCCAGCTCACCCGGACAGGGGGCTAATGAAAAACTGTTTTTT
TRBV6-1	TRBJ1-2	-	-	CASSEDGDFNGYTF	TGTGCCAGCAGTGAAGATGGAGACTTTAATGGCTACACCTTC
TRBV6-6	TRBJ1-5	TRBD1	-	CASTGQGSQPQHF	TGTGCCAGCACAGGACAGGGGTCCCAGCCCCAGCATTTT
TRBV15	TRBJ2-2	TRBD1	-	CATSRDGTGVTVEELFF	TGTGCCACCAGCAGAGATGGGACAGGGGTCACAGTAGAGGAGCTGTTTTTT
TRBV7-2	TRBJ2-1	-	-	CASSPAVPSSYNEQFF	TGTGCCAGCAGCCCCGCCGTCCCATCTTCCTACAATGAGCAGTTCTTC
TRBV6-5	TRBJ1-2	-	-	CASSSSYGYTF	TGTGCCAGCAGCTCTTCGTATGGCTACACCTTC
TRBV7-9	TRBJ2-1	-	once	CASSLTDEQFF	TGTGCCAGCAGCTTGACAGATGAGCAGTTCTTC
TRBV11-3	TRBJ2-3	-	-	CASSVRPTSTDTQYF	TGTGCCAGCAGCGTCAGGCCTACTAGCACAGATACGCAGTATTTT
TRBV10-1	TRBJ1-3	-	-	CASRQTNREAESGPGNTIYF	TGCGCCAGCAGACAAACAAACAGGGAAGCCGAGTCGGGGCCTGGAAACACCATATATTTT
TRBV5-4	TRBJ2-5	-	-	CASSVTGGDPAETQYF	TGTGCCAGCAGCGTGACCGGGGGCGATCCCGCGGAGACCCAGTACTTC
TRBV14	TRBJ2-3	-	-	CASSQGASRLTDTQYF	TGTGCCAGCAGCCAAGGTGCCAGCAGGTTGACAGATACGCAGTATTTT